This T cell receptor (beta chain) derives from a study of cytomegalovirus exposure and HLA in healthy donors. In the PCR, 60 Vbeta and 13 Jbeta primers were used. The assay was immunoSEQ multiplex PCR, and TCRdb's table has in-frame clones only and misses some. Among about 160,000 clones, 65% to 80% were seen once, and the ten largest hold 4.7%. Study-wide results and caveats: The study flagged fewer than 200 TCR beta chains as cytomegalovirus-associated.

A remark on this clone: The antigen is unknown.

Trimming took 4 bases from V and 8 from J; bases not matched to a gene: 6. The CDR3 covers 16 residues. Germline V gives CDR1 LNHDA, CDR2 SQIVND (reference sequence). Sequencing input: PBMCs. The gene calls are TRBV19 and TRBJ2-1, with 15 bases lining up with TRBD2. The clonotype originates from a man between 18 and 35 years old in good health and CMV-seropositive. The CDR3 coding sequence is TGTGCCAGTAGTAAGGGACTAGCGGGAGGTATGGATGAGCAGTTCTTC. The encoded protein is CASSKGLAGGMDEQFF.